This is a list of T cell receptor beta chains from one sample in a study of blood T cell repertoires in COVID-19. Only in-frame clones appear in the TCRdb table, and some are missing; sequencing was by immunoSEQ multiplex PCR. In the table there are fewer than 250,000 clones, roughly 85% of which are singletons. The sample was peripheral blood. These receptors came from a woman aged 70-85 years with active or convalescent COVID-19. Each CDR3 is given with its conserved first and last residue. A D gene is named only where the DNA matches it firmly. The listing skips clone size in some rows; elsewhere it reads once, few, many or a size class.

TRBV5-1	TRBJ2-3	NA	NA	TGCGCCAGCAGCTTCGACAGATCGGATACGCAGTATTTT	CASSFDRSDTQYF
TRBV6-5	TRBJ1-5	TRBD1	NA	TGTGCCGCCGACAGGGGAAGGAGCAATCAGCCCCAGCATTTT	CAADRGRSNQPQHF
TRBV7-9	TRBJ1-1	TRBD1	NA	TGTGCCAGCAGCCCAACCACCGGGACAGGGTTTACTGAAGCTTTCTTT	CASSPTTGTGFTEAFF
TRBV6-2/TRBV6-3	TRBJ2-3	NA	NA	TGTGCCAGCAGTTACCCCGGCGGGGCCTACACAGATACGCAGTATTTT	CASSYPGGAYTDTQYF
TRBV15	TRBJ1-6	NA	NA	TGTGCCACCAGCGACGGACAACCCTGGGATTCACCCCTCCACTTT	CATSDGQPWDSPLHF
TRBV20-1	TRBJ1-1	NA	NA	TGCAGTGCTAGTCCCGACATGAACACTGAAGCTTTCTTT	CSASPDMNTEAFF
TRBV5-5	TRBJ2-5	TRBD1	NA	TGTGCCAGCAGGTCAATCCCACAGGGGCGGGTTGGGGAGACCCAGTACTTC	CASRSIPQGRVGETQYF
TRBV6-6	TRBJ1-1	TRBD1	NA	TGTGCCAGCATCGACAGGGAGGAAACTGAAGCTTTCTTT	CASIDREETEAFF
TRBV5-1	TRBJ2-1	TRBD2	NA	TGCGCCAGCAGCTTACTGAGCGGGGGCCTTCTTAGCTCCTACAATGAGCAGTTCTTC	CASSLLSGGLLSSYNEQFF
TRBV5-4	TRBJ2-7	TRBD2	NA	TGTGCCAGCAGCTTACCGGGGGGGGCCTACGAGCAGTACTTC	CASSLPGGAYEQYF
TRBV3-1/TRBV3-2	TRBJ2-7	NA	NA	TGTGCCAGCAGCCAAATGACGGGGTCGATCGAGTACTTC	CASSQMTGSIEYF
TRBV19	TRBJ2-7	TRBD1	NA	TGTGCCAGTAGTCCTGTGGGACAGGGGACTCCATACGAGCAGTACTTC	CASSPVGQGTPYEQYF
TRBV7-9	TRBJ2-2	NA	NA	TGTGCCAGCAGCTTTAATCCCGGGGAGCTGTTTTTT	CASSFNPGELFF
TRBV5-5	TRBJ2-1	NA	NA	TGTGCCAGCAGCTTGGCCATCCGGACAGACTACAATGAGCAGTTCTTC	CASSLAIRTDYNEQFF
TRBV7-8	TRBJ1-3	TRBD1	NA	TGTGCCAGCAGCCGCATCCCGGGACAGGGTTACACCATATATTTT	CASSRIPGQGYTIYF
TRBV7-8	TRBJ1-2	TRBD1	few	TGTGCCAGCAGTTCCCTTTGGGGACAGGAGAACTATGGCTACACCTTC	CASSSLWGQENYGYTF
TRBV9	TRBJ1-4	TRBD1	NA	TGTGCCAGCAGCGCCGGATTGACAGGGGGAAATGAAAAACTGTTTTTT	CASSAGLTGGNEKLFF
TRBV15	TRBJ2-1	NA	NA	TGTGCCACGCGGCGAGGGGGCTCCTACAATGAGCAGTTCTTC	CATRRGGSYNEQFF
TRBV19	TRBJ2-2	TRBD2	NA	TGTGCCAGTAGTATCGGCGCGGGAGTAGGGACCGGGGAGCTGTTTTTT	CASSIGAGVGTGELFF
TRBV19	TRBJ2-2	NA	NA	TGTGCCAGTAGTATATCGGGCAGGGACACCGGGGAGCTGTTTTTT	CASSISGRDTGELFF
TRBV3-1/TRBV3-2	TRBJ1-2	NA	NA	TGTGCCAGCAGCCAACCTGGACACGGTGGCTACACCTTC	CASSQPGHGGYTF
TRBV10-3	TRBJ2-2	TRBD1	NA	TGTGCCATCAGTGCCACCGGGACAGAGAACACCGGGGAGCTGTTTTTT	CAISATGTENTGELFF
TRBV20-1	TRBJ2-5	NA	NA	TGCAGTGCTAGTATGACAGGCCAAGAGACCCAGTACTTC	CSASMTGQETQYF
TRBV7-6	TRBJ1-5	NA	NA	TGTGCCAGCAGCCTAGCGGGGCAGGGCCGGCAGCCCCAGCATTTT	CASSLAGQGRQPQHF
TRBV18	TRBJ2-1	NA	once	TGTGCCAGCTCACCACAAGTACGGGAGCAGTTCTTC	CASSPQVREQFF
TRBV28	TRBJ1-4	TRBD1	NA	TGTGCCAGCAGTTCCCGACAGGGAAGGCCAGAAAAACTGTTTTTT	CASSSRQGRPEKLFF
TRBV7-9	TRBJ2-7	NA	NA	TGTGCCAGCAGCTTAGCGCAGGGTAACGAGCAGTACTTC	CASSLAQGNEQYF
TRBV2	TRBJ1-5	TRBD1	few	TGTGCCAGCAAGGGGGCGGTTGGCAATCAGCCCCAGCATTTT	CASKGAVGNQPQHF
TRBV6-5	TRBJ2-3	TRBD2	NA	TGTGCCAGCAGAACTAGCGGGAGGACAGATACGCAGTATTTT	CASRTSGRTDTQYF
TRBV4-2	TRBJ1-1	NA	NA	TGTGCCAGCAGCCAAGAAATGGCTTTCGAAGCTTTCTTT	CASSQEMAFEAFF
TRBV3-1/TRBV3-2	TRBJ1-2	NA	NA	TGTGCCAGCAGCCAAGGGGGAGGGCCCGGCTACACCTTC	CASSQGGGPGYTF
TRBV11-2	TRBJ2-7	NA	NA	TGTGCCAGCAGCTTAGATCCCAACTCCTACGAGCAGTACTTC	CASSLDPNSYEQYF
TRBV6-6	TRBJ1-1	TRBD1	NA	TGTGCCAGCAGTTACGGCGGGACAGGGTACGAAGCTTTCTTT	CASSYGGTGYEAFF
TRBV5-4	TRBJ1-2	TRBD1	NA	TGTGCCAGCAGCTATGCGGGACAGGGGGACTATGGCTACACCTTC	CASSYAGQGDYGYTF
TRBV5-4	TRBJ2-2	TRBD1	NA	TGTGCCAGCAGCTTTTACGTCGGGACAGCCGGGGAGCTGTTTTTT	CASSFYVGTAGELFF
TRBV15	TRBJ1-5	TRBD1	NA	TGTGCCACCAGCAGAATTTTTGGACAGGGGATCTCTCAGCCCCAGCATTTT	CATSRIFGQGISQPQHF
TRBV19	TRBJ1-2	TRBD1	NA	TGTGCCAGCACCCAGGGACAGGGGCGACCCTCCAACTATGGCTACACCTTC	CASTQGQGRPSNYGYTF
TRBV5-4	TRBJ2-5	TRBD2	NA	TGTGCCAGCAGCTTCGGGACTAGCGGGAGAAAAGAGACCCAGTACTTC	CASSFGTSGRKETQYF
TRBV9	TRBJ2-3	TRBD1	NA	TGTGCCAGCAGCGAGGGGACAGGCGCCTACACAGATACGCAGTATTTT	CASSEGTGAYTDTQYF
TRBV7-6	TRBJ1-4	NA	few	TGTGCCAGCAGCCAGAGGACAAGCAATGAAAAACTGTTTTTT	CASSQRTSNEKLFF
TRBV5-1	TRBJ2-3	NA	NA	TGCGCCAGCGGCCTCTTAGGACAGACGAACACAGATACGCAGTATTTT	CASGLLGQTNTDTQYF